This T cell receptor beta chain was recovered during a study of T-cell reconstitution after alpha-beta-depleted transplantation in children. Study observations and caveats: Several hundred expanded graft clones reportedly gave rise to the alpha-beta T cells present about two months after transplant. Newly produced T cells mostly accounted for T-cell counts and diversity one year post-transplant. Surviving recipient T cells and thymic progenitors underlay high day-60 TCRbeta diversity in some patients.

During its preparation, the TCRbeta library received unique molecular identifiers. TCRdb independently ran MiXCR on the PCR reads; one entry per CDR3 protein. The sample carries 550,000 to 800,000 distinct CDR3 sequences, around 12% recorded once. As to this clonotype: What it binds is not known.

The source material was PBMCs, sampled before TCRalphabeta/CD19-depleted stem cell transplant. This receptor was identified in a girl aged 2 to 10 with congenital amegakaryocytic thrombocytopenia, due to receive a stem cell transplant.

CDR3 sequence (DNA): TGCAGTGCTACATTCCTGGACAGGGCCACCTACGAGCAGTACTTC. Protein: CSATFLDRATYEQYF. The chain carries TRBV20-1 and TRBJ2-7; 8 bases map to TRBD1. The V segment lost 4 bases and the J segment 2 bases; nucleotides outside the gene matches: 10. Germline CDR1 is DFQATT and CDR2 is SNEGSKA (reference sequence). The CDR3 runs 15 residues.